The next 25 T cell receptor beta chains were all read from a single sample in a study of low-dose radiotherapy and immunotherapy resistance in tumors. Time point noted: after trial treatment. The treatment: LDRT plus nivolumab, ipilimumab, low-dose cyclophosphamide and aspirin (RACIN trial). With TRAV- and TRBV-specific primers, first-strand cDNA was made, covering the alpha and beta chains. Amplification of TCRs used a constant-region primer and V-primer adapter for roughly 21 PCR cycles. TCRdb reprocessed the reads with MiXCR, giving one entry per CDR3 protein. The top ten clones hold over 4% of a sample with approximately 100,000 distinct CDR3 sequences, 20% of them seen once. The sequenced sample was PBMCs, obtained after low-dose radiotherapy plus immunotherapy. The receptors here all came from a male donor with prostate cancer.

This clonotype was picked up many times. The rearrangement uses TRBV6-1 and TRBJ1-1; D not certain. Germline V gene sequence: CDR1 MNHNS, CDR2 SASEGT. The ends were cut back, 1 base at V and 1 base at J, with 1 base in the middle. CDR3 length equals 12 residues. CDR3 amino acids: CASSEGNTEAFF. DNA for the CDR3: TGTGCCAGCAGTGAAGGGAACACTGAAGCTTTCTTT.

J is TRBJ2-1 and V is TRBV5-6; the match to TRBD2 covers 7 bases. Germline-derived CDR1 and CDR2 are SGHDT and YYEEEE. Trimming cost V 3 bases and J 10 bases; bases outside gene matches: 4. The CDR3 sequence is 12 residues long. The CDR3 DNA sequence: TGTGCCAGCAGCTCGCCGGGGGGAGAGCAGTTCTTC. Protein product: CASSSPGGEQFF.

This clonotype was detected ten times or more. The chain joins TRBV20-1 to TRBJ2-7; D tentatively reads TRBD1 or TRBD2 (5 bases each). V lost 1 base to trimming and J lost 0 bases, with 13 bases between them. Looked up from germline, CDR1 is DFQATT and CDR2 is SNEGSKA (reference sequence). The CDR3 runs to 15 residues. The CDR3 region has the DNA TGCAGTGCTAGAGGGGGCACGGGAAGCTCCTACGAGCAGTACTTC. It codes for CSARGGTGSSYEQYF.

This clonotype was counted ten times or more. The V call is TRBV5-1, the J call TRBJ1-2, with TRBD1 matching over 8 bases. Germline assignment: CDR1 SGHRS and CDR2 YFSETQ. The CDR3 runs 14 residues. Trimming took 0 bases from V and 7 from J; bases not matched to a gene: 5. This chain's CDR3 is CASSLAGGVSGYTF. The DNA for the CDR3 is TGCGCCAGCAGCTTGGCAGGGGGCGTCAGTGGCTACACCTTC.

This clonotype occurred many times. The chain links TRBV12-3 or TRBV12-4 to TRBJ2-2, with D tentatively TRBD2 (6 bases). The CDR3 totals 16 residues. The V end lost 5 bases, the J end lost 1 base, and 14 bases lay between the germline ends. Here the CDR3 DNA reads TGTGCCAGCAGTCCCGGGGACTTTCGGAACACCGGGGAGCTGTTTTTT. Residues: CASSPGDFRNTGELFF.

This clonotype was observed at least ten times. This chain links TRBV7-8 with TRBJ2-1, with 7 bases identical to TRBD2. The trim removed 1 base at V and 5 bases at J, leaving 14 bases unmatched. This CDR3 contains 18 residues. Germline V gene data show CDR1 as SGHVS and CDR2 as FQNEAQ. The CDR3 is CASSLVQLLERGNNEQFF. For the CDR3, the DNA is TGTGCCAGCAGCTTAGTTCAGCTTCTAGAGCGGGGAAACAATGAGCAGTTCTTC.

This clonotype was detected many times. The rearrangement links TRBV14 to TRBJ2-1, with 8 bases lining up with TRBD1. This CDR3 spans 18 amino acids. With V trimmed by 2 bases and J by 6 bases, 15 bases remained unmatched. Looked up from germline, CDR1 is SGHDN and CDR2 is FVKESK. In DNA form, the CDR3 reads TGTGCCAGCAGCCAATGGGAACCCAGGGGGCGAAGCTTCAATGAGCAGTTCTTC. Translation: CASSQWEPRGRSFNEQFF.

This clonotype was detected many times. CDR3 residues: CASSANPRLGVEAFF. CDR3 nucleotides: TGTGCCAGCAGTGCAAACCCCAGGTTGGGTGTTGAAGCTTTCTTT. The chain joins TRBV6-1 to TRBJ1-1; D unclear. V lost 4 bases and J lost 7, with 19 bases in between. This CDR3 spans 15 amino acids. Germline lookup yields CDR1 MNHNS and CDR2 SASEGT.

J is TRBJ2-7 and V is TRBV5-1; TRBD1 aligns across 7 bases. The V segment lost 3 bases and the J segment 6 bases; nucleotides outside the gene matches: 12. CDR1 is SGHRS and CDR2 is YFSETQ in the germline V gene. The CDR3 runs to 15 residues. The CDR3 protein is CASSSLQGDRGEQYF. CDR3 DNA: TGCGCCAGCAGCTCACTTCAGGGGGACCGAGGCGAGCAGTACTTC.

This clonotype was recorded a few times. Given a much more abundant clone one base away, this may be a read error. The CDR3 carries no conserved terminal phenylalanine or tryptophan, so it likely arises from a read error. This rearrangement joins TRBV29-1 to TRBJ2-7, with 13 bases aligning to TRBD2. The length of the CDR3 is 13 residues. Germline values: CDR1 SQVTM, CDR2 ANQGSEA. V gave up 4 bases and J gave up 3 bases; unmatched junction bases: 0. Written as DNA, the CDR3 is TGCAGCGTTGGGACTAGCGGGGGCTACGAGCAGTACCTC. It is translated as CSVGTSGGYEQYL.

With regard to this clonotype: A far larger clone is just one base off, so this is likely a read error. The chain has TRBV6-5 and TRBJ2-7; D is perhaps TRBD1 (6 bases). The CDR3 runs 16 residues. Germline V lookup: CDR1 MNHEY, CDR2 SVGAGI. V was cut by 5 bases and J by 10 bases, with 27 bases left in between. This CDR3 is CASSVSQGNPFLRQYF. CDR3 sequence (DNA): TGTGCCAGCAGTGTTTCGCAGGGGAACCCCTTCCTACGCCAGTACTTC.

The CDR3 sequence is CASSLGQTSGVQTQYF. DNA of the CDR3: TGCGCCAGCAGCCTGGGTCAGACTAGCGGGGTGCAGACCCAGTACTTC. This chain connects TRBV5-1 to TRBJ2-5, with 11 bases identical to TRBD2. The CDR3 totals 16 residues. With V trimmed by 4 bases and J by 6 bases, 11 bases remained unmatched. The germline V gene has CDR1 SGHRS and CDR2 YFSETQ.

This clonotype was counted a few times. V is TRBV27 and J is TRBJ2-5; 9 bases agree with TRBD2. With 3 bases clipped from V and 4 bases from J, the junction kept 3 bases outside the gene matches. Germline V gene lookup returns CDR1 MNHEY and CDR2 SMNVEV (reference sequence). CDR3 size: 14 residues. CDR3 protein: CASSLVGLAETQYF. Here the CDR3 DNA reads TGTGCCAGCAGTTTGGTGGGACTAGCAGAGACCCAGTACTTC.

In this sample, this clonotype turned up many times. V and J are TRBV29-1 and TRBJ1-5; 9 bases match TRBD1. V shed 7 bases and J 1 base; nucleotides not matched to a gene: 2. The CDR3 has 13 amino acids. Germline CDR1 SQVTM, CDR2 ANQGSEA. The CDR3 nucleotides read TGCAGCGCGACAGGGGGAAGCAATCAGCCCCAGCATTTT. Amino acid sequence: CSATGGSNQPQHF.

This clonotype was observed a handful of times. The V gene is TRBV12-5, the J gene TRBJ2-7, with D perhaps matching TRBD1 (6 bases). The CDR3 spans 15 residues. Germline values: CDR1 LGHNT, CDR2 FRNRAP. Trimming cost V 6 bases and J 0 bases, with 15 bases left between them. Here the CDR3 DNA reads TGTGCTAGTGGCCTCCACCGACAGGCCTCCTACGAGCAGTACTTC. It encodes CASGLHRQASYEQYF.

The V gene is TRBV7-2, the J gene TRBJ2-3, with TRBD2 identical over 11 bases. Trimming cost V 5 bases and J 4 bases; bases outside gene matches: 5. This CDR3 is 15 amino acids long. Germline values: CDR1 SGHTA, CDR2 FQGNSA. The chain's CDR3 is CASSLLAGEADTQYF. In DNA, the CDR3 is TGTGCCAGCAGCCTACTAGCGGGGGAGGCAGATACGCAGTATTTT.

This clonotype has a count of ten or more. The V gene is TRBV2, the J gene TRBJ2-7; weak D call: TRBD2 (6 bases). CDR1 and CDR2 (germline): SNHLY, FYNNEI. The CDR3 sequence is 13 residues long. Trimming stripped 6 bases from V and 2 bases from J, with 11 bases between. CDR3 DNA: TGTGCCAGCAGCATAGCGGAGACCTACGAGCAGTACTTC. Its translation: CASSIAETYEQYF.

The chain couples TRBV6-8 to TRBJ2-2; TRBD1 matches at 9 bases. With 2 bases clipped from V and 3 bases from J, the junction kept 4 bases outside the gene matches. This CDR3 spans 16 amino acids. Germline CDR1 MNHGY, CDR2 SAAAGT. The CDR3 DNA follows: TGTGCCAGCAGTTACCTTGGACAGGGGTACACCGGGGAGCTGTTTTTT. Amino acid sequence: CASSYLGQGYTGELFF.

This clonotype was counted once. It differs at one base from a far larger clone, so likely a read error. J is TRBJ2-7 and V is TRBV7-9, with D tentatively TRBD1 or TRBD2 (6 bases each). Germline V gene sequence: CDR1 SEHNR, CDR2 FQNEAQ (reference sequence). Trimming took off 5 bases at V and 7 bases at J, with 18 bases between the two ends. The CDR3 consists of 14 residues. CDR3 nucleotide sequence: TGTGCCAGCAGCCCACAGGGACTTGGCAATGAGCAGTACTTC. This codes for CASSPQGLGNEQYF.

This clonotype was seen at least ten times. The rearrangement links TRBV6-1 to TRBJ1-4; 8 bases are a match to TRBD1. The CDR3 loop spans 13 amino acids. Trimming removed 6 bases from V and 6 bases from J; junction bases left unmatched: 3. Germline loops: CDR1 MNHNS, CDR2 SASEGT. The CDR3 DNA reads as TGTGCCAGCAGCCCAGGGGGCGATGAAAAACTGTTTTTT. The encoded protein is CASSPGGDEKLFF.

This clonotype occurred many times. The CDR3 DNA is TGCAGTGCTAGAAAGAGTGGGAGAATTCGGGACGAGCAGTACTTC. Encoded protein: CSARKSGRIRDEQYF. The chain links TRBV20-1 to TRBJ2-7; maybe TRBD2 (5 bases). The CDR3 covers 15 residues. Trimming removed 2 bases from V and 5 bases from J, with 19 bases in between. Germline CDR1 DFQATT, CDR2 SNEGSKA (reference sequence).

For the CDR3, the DNA is TGTGCCAGCAGTTACTCGAGCGGGGCGTTCGACGAGCAGTACTTC. Translating it yields CASSYSSGAFDEQYF. This rearrangement joins TRBV6-8 to TRBJ2-7; 7 positions agree with TRBD2. Germline V gene sequence: CDR1 MNHGY, CDR2 SAAAGT. This CDR3 is 15 amino acids long. The junction had 7 bases not matched to a gene; V was cut back by 0 bases and J by 5 bases.

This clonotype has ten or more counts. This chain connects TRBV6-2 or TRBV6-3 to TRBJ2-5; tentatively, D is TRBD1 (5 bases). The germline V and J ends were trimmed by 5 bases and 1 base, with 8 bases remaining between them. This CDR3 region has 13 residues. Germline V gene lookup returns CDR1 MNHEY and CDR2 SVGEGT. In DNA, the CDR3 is TGTGCCAGCAGTAGTAGGGGCCAAGAGACCCAGTACTTC. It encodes CASSSRGQETQYF.

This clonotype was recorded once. The CDR3 reads CASSRTGGWDEQFF. CDR3 sequence (DNA): TGTGCCAGCAGTAGAACAGGGGGGTGGGATGAGCAGTTCTTC. The chain links TRBV6-2 or TRBV6-3 to TRBJ2-1, with 8 positions matching TRBD1. This CDR3 has 14 residues. J was trimmed by 8 bases and V by 5 bases; bases with no gene match: 8. Per the germline V gene, CDR1 is MNHEY and CDR2 is SVGEGT.

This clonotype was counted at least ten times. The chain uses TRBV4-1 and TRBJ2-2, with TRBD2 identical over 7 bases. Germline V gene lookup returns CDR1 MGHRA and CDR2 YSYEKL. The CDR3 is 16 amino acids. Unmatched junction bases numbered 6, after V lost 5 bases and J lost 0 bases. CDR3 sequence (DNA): TGCGCCAGCAGCACCGGACTAGTCACGAACACCGGGGAGCTGTTTTTT. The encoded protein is CASSTGLVTNTGELFF.